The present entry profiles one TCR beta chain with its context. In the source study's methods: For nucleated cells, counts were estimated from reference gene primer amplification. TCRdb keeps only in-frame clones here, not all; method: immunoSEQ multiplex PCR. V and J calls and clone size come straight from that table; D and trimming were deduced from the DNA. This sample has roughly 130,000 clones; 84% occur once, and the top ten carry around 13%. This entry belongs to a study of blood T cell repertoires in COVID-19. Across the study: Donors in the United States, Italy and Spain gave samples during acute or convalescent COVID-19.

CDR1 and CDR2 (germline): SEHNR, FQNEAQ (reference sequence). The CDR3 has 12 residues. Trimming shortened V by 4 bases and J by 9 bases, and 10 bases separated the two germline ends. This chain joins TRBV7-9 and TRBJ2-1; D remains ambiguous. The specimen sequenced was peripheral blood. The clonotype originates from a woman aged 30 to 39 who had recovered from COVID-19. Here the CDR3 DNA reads TGTGCCAGCAGCTATGACTCGGGTGAGCAGTTCTTC. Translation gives CASSYDSGEQFF. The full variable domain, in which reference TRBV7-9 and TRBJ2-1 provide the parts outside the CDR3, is DTGVSQNPRHKITKRGQNVTFRCDPISEHNRLYWYRQTLGQGPEFLTYFQNEAQLEKSRLLSDRFSAERPKGSFSTLEIQRTEQGDSAMYLCASSYDSGEQFFGPGTRLTVL.